Detailed here is one T cell receptor (beta chain). Its target is not known. With 6 bases clipped from V and 4 bases from J, the junction kept 6 bases outside the gene matches. The germline V gene encodes CDR1 LNHDA and CDR2 SQIVND (reference sequence). The CDR3 is made up of 15 amino acids. This specimen belongs to a study of T cell responses to AZD1222 COVID-19 vaccine. Study results and caveats: Donors skewed white British and female; clonal diversity was possibly underestimated. Only a handful of AZD1222 recipients, several in all, had baseline seropositivity.

Clones were read by immunoSEQ multiplex PCR, and TCRdb kept only the in-frame ones, dropping some. The sample consists of about 140,000 clones, more than 85% of them appearing once. Here the sequenced sample was peripheral blood, taken on day 0 of AZD1222 vaccination. The chain couples TRBV19 to TRBJ2-3, with 11 bases that match TRBD2. The sequence was collected from an adult in good health. CDR3 sequence (DNA): TGTGCCAGTAGCCGGTATAGCGGGAGGGCAGATACGCAGTATTTT. This encodes CASSRYSGRADTQYF.